This T cell receptor beta chain was identified in a study of cytomegalovirus exposure and HLA in healthy donors. Notes on the study in general: Accurate prediction of HLA-A and HLA-B alleles (for most subjects) was reportedly achieved from TCR beta sequences. Per published reports, the classifier diagnosed cytomegalovirus status with high specificity and sensitivity.

Remarks on this clone: Its antigen is still unknown.

Nominally healthy donors provided the samples, though records likely missed some immune exposures. Germline V CDR1 and CDR2: MNHEY, SMNVEV (reference sequence). This CDR3 contains 13 residues. V lost 3 bases to trimming and J lost 2 bases, with 8 bases between them. Use of 60 Vbeta and 13 Jbeta primers characterized the PCR. Only in-frame clones appear in the TCRdb table, and some are missing; sequencing was by immunoSEQ multiplex PCR. Of about 110,000 clones in the sample, about 80% are singletons; the top ten hold approximately 3%. Material: PBMCs. The source of this sequence is a woman in her thirties or forties in good health and CMV-seronegative. The rearrangement uses TRBV27 and TRBJ2-7; D call uncertain. The CDR3 reads CASSLASAYEQYF. The CDR3 bases are TGTGCCAGCAGTTTGGCCAGTGCCTACGAGCAGTACTTC.